The sequence of this T cell receptor beta chain was determined in a study of STAT5B mutations in CD4+ large granular lymphocyte leukemia. Overall study results and limits: Without putative leukemic clones, patient CD4-sorted repertoires remained more clonal than healthy CD4+ repertoires.

As for this clone: Its antigen remains unidentified.

TCRdb's table, derived via immunoSEQ multiplex PCR, lists solely in-frame clones and lacks some. The sample records some 30,000 clones, roughly 78% being singletons. The receptor was derived from a human donor in good health. The sample taken for sequencing was CD4+ T cells from blood buffy coats.

The CDR3 bases are TGTGCCATCAGACCCACAGGGGGCTCTGGAAACACCATATATTTT. Amino acids: CAIRPTGGSGNTIYF. The V call is TRBV10-3, the J call TRBJ1-3; TRBD1 matches 8 bases. The germline V gene has CDR1 ENHRY and CDR2 SYGVKD. This CDR3 is built from 15 residues. J lost 0 bases, V lost 6 bases, and 4 bases had no gene match.